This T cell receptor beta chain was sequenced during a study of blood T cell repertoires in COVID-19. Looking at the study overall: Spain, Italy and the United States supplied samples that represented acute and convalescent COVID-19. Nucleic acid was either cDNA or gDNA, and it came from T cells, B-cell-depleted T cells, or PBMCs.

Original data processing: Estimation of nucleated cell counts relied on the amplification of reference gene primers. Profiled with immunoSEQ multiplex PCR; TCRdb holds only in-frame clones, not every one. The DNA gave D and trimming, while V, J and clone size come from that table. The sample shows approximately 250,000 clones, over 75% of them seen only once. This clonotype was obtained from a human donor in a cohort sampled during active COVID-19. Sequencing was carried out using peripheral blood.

The DNA of the CDR3 is TGTGCCAGCAGCCCCAGCCGTCGGACAGGGTCCTACGAGCAGTACTTC. Residues: CASSPSRRTGSYEQYF. This sequence joins TRBV7-8 and TRBJ2-7, with 8 bases matching TRBD1. This CDR3 contains 16 residues. Trimming took 5 bases from V and 1 from J; bases not matched to a gene: 10. Germline CDR1 is SGHVS and CDR2 is FQNEAQ.